Listed below are T cell receptor beta chains from one sample, sequenced in a study of blood T cell repertoires in COVID-19. Clones were read by immunoSEQ multiplex PCR, and TCRdb kept only the in-frame ones, dropping some. The table has 120,000 to 150,000 clones, more than 70% seen once. The sequenced material came from peripheral blood. These receptors all come from a human donor in a cohort sampled during active COVID-19. CDR3s include the opening cysteine and the closing phenylalanine or tryptophan. A D gene is named only where the DNA matches it firmly. Clone size, where shown, is once, few, many, or a class for clones that have expanded.

J | V | D | size | CDR3 | DNA
TRBJ1-5 | TRBV10-3 | - | - | CAITAVGGQDQPQHF | TGTGCCATCACCGCGGTGGGAGGGCAGGATCAGCCCCAGCATTTT
TRBJ2-7 | TRBV6-1 | - | - | CASSEKEKGDRPYEQYF | TGTGCCAGCAGTGAAAAAGAAAAAGGGGATCGTCCCTACGAGCAGTACTTC
TRBJ2-2 | TRBV6-5 | - | once | CASSPGARQLFF | TGTGCCAGCAGTCCAGGGGCCCGGCAGTTGTTTTTT
TRBJ2-3 | TRBV4-2 | - | - | CASSQGKAADATQYF | TGTGCCAGCAGCCAAGGGAAAGCAGCGGACGCGACGCAGTATTTT
TRBJ2-2 | TRBV4-3 | - | - | CASSPQGTGELFF | TGCGCCAGCAGCCCGCAGGGTACCGGGGAGCTGTTTTTT
TRBJ2-7 | TRBV5-1 | TRBD2 | - | CASSPRVAGGSEQYF | TGCGCCAGCAGCCCCCGGGTAGCGGGGGGATCCGAGCAGTACTTC
TRBJ2-1 | TRBV3-1/TRBV3-2 | TRBD2 | - | CASSRRAGGNNEQFF | TGTGCCAGCAGCCGACGAGCGGGGGGCAACAATGAGCAGTTCTTC
TRBJ1-2 | TRBV29-1 | - | once | CSVTTGTNYGYTF | TGCAGCGTTACGACGGGAACAAACTATGGCTACACCTTC
TRBJ2-2 | TRBV12-3/TRBV12-4 | - | once | CASQFIRGELFF | TGTGCCAGCCAGTTTATAAGGGGCGAGCTGTTTTTT
TRBJ2-5 | TRBV5-8 | - | - | CASSGGGPGETQYF | TGTGCCAGCAGCGGAGGGGGCCCCGGGGAGACCCAGTACTTC
TRBJ2-7 | TRBV7-2 | - | - | CASSLRWDFLYEQYF | TGTGCCAGCAGCTTAAGGTGGGACTTTCTTTACGAGCAGTACTTC
TRBJ2-3 | TRBV18 | - | - | CASSPGGGTDTQYF | TGTGCCAGCTCACCCGGCGGAGGCACAGATACGCAGTATTTT
TRBJ1-4 | TRBV18 | - | - | CASSPKDRNNEKLFF | TGTGCCAGCTCACCTAAAGACAGAAATAATGAAAAACTGTTTTTT
TRBJ2-7 | TRBV20-1 | TRBD2 | - | CSASRGLVSEQYF | TGCAGTGCTAGTAGGGGACTAGTCTCCGAGCAGTACTTC
TRBJ1-1 | TRBV14 | TRBD1 | - | CASSHLGQEGTEAFF | TGTGCCAGCAGCCACCTCGGACAGGAAGGCACTGAAGCTTTCTTT
TRBJ1-2 | TRBV6-5 | - | - | CASSNPTGIGGYTF | TGTGCCAGCAGTAACCCTACAGGGATTGGTGGCTACACCTTC
TRBJ2-7 | TRBV29-1 | - | - | CSVEAEESYEQYF | TGCAGCGTTGAAGCCGAAGAGTCCTACGAGCAGTACTTC
TRBJ1-5 | TRBV6-6 | TRBD1 | - | CASTTRQGASNQPQHF | TGTGCCAGCACTACAAGACAGGGGGCGAGCAATCAGCCCCAGCATTTT
TRBJ1-5 | TRBV19 | - | - | CASRLGTWSQPQHF | TGTGCCAGTAGACTTGGGACATGGAGTCAGCCCCAGCATTTT
TRBJ2-2 | TRBV2 | TRBD1 | - | CASSRDRANTGELFF | TGTGCCAGCAGTAGGGACAGGGCGAACACCGGGGAGCTGTTTTTT
TRBJ1-6 | TRBV19 | - | - | CASSPHTAPYNSPLHF | TGTGCCAGTAGTCCGCACACCGCTCCCTATAATTCACCCCTCCACTTT
TRBJ1-2 | TRBV20-1 | TRBD1 | - | CSASTRDRISNYGYTF | TGCAGTGCTAGTACCCGGGACAGGATTTCTAACTATGGCTACACCTTC
TRBJ2-7 | TRBV6-1 | TRBD1 | few | CASSETGTGAYEQYF | TGTGCCAGCAGTGAAACCGGGACAGGAGCCTACGAGCAGTACTTC
TRBJ2-5 | TRBV6-1 | TRBD1 | - | CASSEIRTGQETQYF | TGTGCCAGCAGTGAAATTAGGACAGGACAAGAGACCCAGTACTTC
TRBJ1-1 | TRBV6-6 | - | - | CASSSTQMNTEAFF | TGTGCCAGCAGTTCAACACAGATGAACACTGAAGCTTTCTTT
TRBJ2-1 | TRBV7-3 | TRBD1 | - | CASSSDRENEQFF | TGTGCCAGCAGCTCGGACAGGGAGAATGAGCAGTTCTTC
TRBJ2-5 | TRBV9 | - | - | CASSPGGEGGELGTQYF | TGTGCCAGCAGCCCCGGAGGAGAGGGGGGGGAACTTGGGACCCAGTACTTC
TRBJ2-5 | TRBV28 | - | - | CASSLYAEPQETQYF | TGTGCCAGCAGTTTATATGCGGAGCCGCAAGAGACCCAGTACTTC